This TCR beta chain was captured in a study of CD8+CD57+ T cells in acquired aplastic anemia. The template used for profiling TCR beta VDJ and CDR3 was genomic DNA. From the reads, TCRdb called clonotypes with MiXCR, one entry per CDR3 protein. The top ten hold around a third of the sample, which has about 160,000 distinct CDR3 sequences, 40% to 50% seen once. The CDR3 has 13 residues. Germline V gene lookup returns CDR1 KGHSY and CDR2 FQNENV. Trimming left V 0 bases short and J 2 bases short, with 4 bases between. Individuals selected for sequencing had exhibited CD8+CD57+ cell expansion on flow cytometry.

This receptor was taken from a human donor with aplastic anemia. V gene TRBV16 combines with J gene TRBJ1-2; D unclear. Sequencing used sorted CD4+, CD8+, or CD8+CD57+ T cells (not recorded which) from PBMCs. In nucleotides, the CDR3 is TGTGCCAGCAGCCAATCCTCCAACTATGGCTACACCTTC. It yields the protein CASSQSSNYGYTF.